This T cell receptor (beta chain) was profiled in a study of blood T cell repertoires in COVID-19. Looking at the study overall: Whether acute or convalescent, the COVID-19 samples came from the United States, Italy and Spain. The analysed material was cDNA or gDNA that came from T cells, B-cell-depleted T cells, or PBMCs.

Participants reported their clinical history, and cohort assignment relied on those reports. V lost 7 bases and J lost 4; bases outside the gene matches: 5. CDR1 SNHLY and CDR2 FYNNEI come from the germline V gene. The CDR3 length is 14 residues. In the authors' methods: Estimation of nucleated cell counts was performed using reference gene primer amplification. TCRdb keeps only in-frame clones here, not all; method: immunoSEQ multiplex PCR. V and J calls plus clone size are reproduced from that table; the DNA served to infer D and trimming. The sample has fewer than 450,000 clones, roughly 87% seen once; the top ten hold approximately 2.1%.

The source of this sequence is a woman in her thirties or forties with acute COVID-19. The source material was PBMCs or T cells enriched from blood (not recorded which). The chain joins TRBV2 to TRBJ1-2; 11 nucleotides line up with TRBD1. The CDR3, as DNA: TGTGCCAGCACCGGGACAGGGGGGAGCTATGGCTACACCTTC. Translation: CASTGTGGSYGYTF.